The 8 T cell receptor beta chains listed next were all sequenced from one sample in a study of T cell changes during pregnancy in multiple sclerosis. The protocol was immunoSEQ multiplex PCR, while the TCRdb copy is restricted to in-frame clones and leaves out a portion. The sample shows around 70,000 clones, roughly 92% of them seen only once. The source was peripheral blood, collected in the second trimester of pregnancy. The receptors derive from a female donor with multiple sclerosis, enrolled in a pregnancy study.

The J gene is TRBJ2-7, the V gene TRBV7-2; TRBD2 matches at 9 bases. The trim removed 8 bases at V and 3 bases at J, leaving 11 bases unmatched. This CDR3 spans 15 amino acids. Per the germline V gene, CDR1 is SGHTA and CDR2 is FQGNSA. As DNA, the CDR3 is TGTGCCAGCCTGCTCACGGCGGGAGGGGGCTACGAGCAGTACTTC. As protein: CASLLTAGGGYEQYF.

V usage is TRBV6-1 and J usage is TRBJ2-3; 8 bases fit TRBD2. Germline CDR1 reads MNHNS; CDR2 reads SASEGT. The V gene end was trimmed by 2 bases and the J gene end by 2 bases; junction bases not matched to a gene: 9. This CDR3 has 17 residues. CDR3 nucleotide sequence: TGTGCCAGCAGTGAATATGGACTAGCAGAAATCACAGATACGCAGTATTTT. Translated: CASSEYGLAEITDTQYF.

The chain combines TRBV2 with TRBJ1-1; D is uncertain. The CDR3 spans 11 residues. Between the trimmed V and J ends, which lost 8 bases and 1 base, there was a span of 5 bases. The germline gives CDR1 SNHLY, CDR2 FYNNEI. CDR3 DNA: TGTGCCAGCCAACAGAACACTGAAGCTTTCTTT. It specifies CASQQNTEAFF. The whole variable domain, remainder taken from reference TRBV2 and TRBJ1-1, is EPEVTQTPSHQVTQMGQEVILRCVPISNHLYFYWYRQILGQKVEFLVSFYNNEISEKSEIFDDQFSVERPDGSNFTLKIRSTKLEDSAMYFCASQQNTEAFFGQGTRLTVV.

The chain has TRBV15 and TRBJ2-1; 8 bases fit TRBD2. CDR1 and CDR2 from the germline V gene are LNHNV and YYDKDF (reference sequence). The CDR3 sequence is 17 residues long. Losses at the gene ends were 0 bases for V and 0 bases for J; bases not matched to a gene: 4. CDR3 region: CATSRDLAGRSYNEQFF. For the CDR3, the DNA is TGTGCCACCAGCAGAGATCTAGCGGGCCGCTCCTACAATGAGCAGTTCTTC.

V is TRBV7-3 and J is TRBJ1-1; tentative D call: TRBD1 (5 bases). V lost 2 bases to trimming and J lost 5 bases, with 9 bases between them. CDR3 size: 13 residues. The germline V gene has CDR1 SGHTA and CDR2 FQGTGA. The CDR3 coding sequence is TGTGCCAGCAGCTTACAGGGTGGGACTGAAGCTTTCTTT. This translates into CASSLQGGTEAFF.

The rearrangement joins TRBV6-5 to TRBJ2-4; 11 bases line up with TRBD1. This CDR3 is 13 amino acids long. Trimming at V came to 6 bases and at J to 9 bases, leaving 4 bases not matched to a gene. Germline V lookup: CDR1 MNHEY, CDR2 SVGAGI. CDR3 in DNA: TGTGCCAGCAGGGCCGGGACAGGGGGCATTCAGTACTTC. The encoded protein is CASRAGTGGIQYF.

V is TRBV28 and J is TRBJ1-4; D remains unclear. The CDR3 runs 13 residues. Germline CDR1 and CDR2: MDHEN and SYDVKM. V lost 5 bases and J 8 bases, leaving 12 bases between the germline ends. The CDR3 region has the DNA TGTGCCAGCAGTCCCCCGGCGCGGGAAAAACTGTTTTTT. Amino acid sequence: CASSPPAREKLFF.

The genes are TRBV19 and TRBJ1-2; 10 bases fit TRBD1. The CDR3 contains 16 residues. With V trimmed by 7 bases and J by 7 bases, 15 bases remained unmatched. From germline, CDR1 is LNHDA and CDR2 SQIVND (reference sequence). The CDR3 protein is CASMGPGTGAFAGYTF. CDR3 sequence (DNA): TGTGCCAGTATGGGTCCCGGGACAGGGGCCTTTGCTGGCTACACCTTC.